The sequence of this T cell receptor beta chain was determined in a study of T cell changes during pregnancy in multiple sclerosis. With 3 bases removed from V and 3 bases from J, the gap between germline ends came to 4 bases. The CDR3 is made up of 12 amino acids. The germline CDR1 and CDR2 sequences are SGHTA and FQGNSA. Only in-frame clones appear in the TCRdb table, and some are missing; sequencing was by immunoSEQ multiplex PCR. The data contain 50,000 or so clones, around 94% of them singletons. The chain recombines TRBV7-2 with TRBJ2-3; D is uncertain. The material sequenced was CD4+ T cells from peripheral blood mononuclear cells, taken before pregnancy. The source of this sequence is a female donor with multiple sclerosis, enrolled in a pregnancy study. The CDR3 DNA reads TGTGCCAGCAGCTTCAGTACAGATACGCAGTATTTT. This gives the protein CASSFSTDTQYF.